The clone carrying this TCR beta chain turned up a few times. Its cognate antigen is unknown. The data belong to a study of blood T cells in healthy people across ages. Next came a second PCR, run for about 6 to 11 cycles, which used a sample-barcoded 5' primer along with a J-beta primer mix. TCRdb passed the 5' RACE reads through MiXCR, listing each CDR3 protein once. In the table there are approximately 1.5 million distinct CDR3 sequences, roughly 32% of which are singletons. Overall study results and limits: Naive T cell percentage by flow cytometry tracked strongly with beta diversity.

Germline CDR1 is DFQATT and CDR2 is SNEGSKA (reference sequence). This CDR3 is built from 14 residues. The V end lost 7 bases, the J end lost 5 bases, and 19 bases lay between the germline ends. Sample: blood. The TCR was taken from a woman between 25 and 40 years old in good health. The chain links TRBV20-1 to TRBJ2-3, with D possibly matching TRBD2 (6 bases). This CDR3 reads CSGRDGGNRDTQYF. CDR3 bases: TGCAGTGGGCGGGATGGGGGGAATAGAGATACGCAGTATTTT.